The sequence of this TCR beta chain was determined in a study of metastatic and nonmetastatic thyroid tumors. Using MiXCR, TCRdb re-called clones from the PCR reads. The sample records 30,000 to 40,000 clones, 14% to 15% being singletons. Patients underwent thyroid surgery, and none had received any treatment before it. This clone was detected ten times or more. The same CDR3 also results from other DNA sequences found in this sample. V gave up 5 bases and J gave up 6 bases, with 11 bases separating them. The CDR3 consists of 12 residues. Germline CDR1 and CDR2: SGHAT and FQNNGV. V and J are TRBV11-2 and TRBJ2-7; tentatively, D is TRBD2 (6 bases). The source material was blood. The sequence was obtained from a male donor with papillary thyroid cancer or a benign thyroid nodule (not recorded which). Some clones in this sample may be carry-over from other donors' samples. The CDR3 region is CASSLGGSEQYF. CDR3 sequence (DNA): TGTGCCAGCAGCCTTGGGGGGAGCGAGCAGTACTTC. Supplemented by reference TRBV11-2 and TRBJ2-7, the full variable domain reads EAGVAQSPRYKIIEKRQSVAFWCNPISGHATLYWYQQILGQGPKLLIQFQNNGVVDDSQLPKDRFSAERLKGVDSTLKIQPAKLEDSAVYLCASSLGGSEQYFGPGTRLTVT.